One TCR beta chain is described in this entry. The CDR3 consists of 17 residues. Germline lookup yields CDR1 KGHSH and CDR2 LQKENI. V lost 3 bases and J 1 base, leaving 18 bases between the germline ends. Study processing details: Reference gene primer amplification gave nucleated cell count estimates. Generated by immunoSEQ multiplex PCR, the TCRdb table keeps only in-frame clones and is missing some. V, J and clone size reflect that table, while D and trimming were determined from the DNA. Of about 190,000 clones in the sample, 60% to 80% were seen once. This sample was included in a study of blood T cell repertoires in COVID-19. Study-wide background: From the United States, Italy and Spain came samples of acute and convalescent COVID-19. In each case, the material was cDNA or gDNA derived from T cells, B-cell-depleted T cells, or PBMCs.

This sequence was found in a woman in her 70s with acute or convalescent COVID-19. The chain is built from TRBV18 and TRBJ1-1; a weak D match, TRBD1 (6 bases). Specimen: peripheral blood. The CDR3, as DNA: TGTGCCAGCTCACCGAGTGGACAGCGTGGGGCGAACACTGAAGCTTTCTTT. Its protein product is CASSPSGQRGANTEAFF.